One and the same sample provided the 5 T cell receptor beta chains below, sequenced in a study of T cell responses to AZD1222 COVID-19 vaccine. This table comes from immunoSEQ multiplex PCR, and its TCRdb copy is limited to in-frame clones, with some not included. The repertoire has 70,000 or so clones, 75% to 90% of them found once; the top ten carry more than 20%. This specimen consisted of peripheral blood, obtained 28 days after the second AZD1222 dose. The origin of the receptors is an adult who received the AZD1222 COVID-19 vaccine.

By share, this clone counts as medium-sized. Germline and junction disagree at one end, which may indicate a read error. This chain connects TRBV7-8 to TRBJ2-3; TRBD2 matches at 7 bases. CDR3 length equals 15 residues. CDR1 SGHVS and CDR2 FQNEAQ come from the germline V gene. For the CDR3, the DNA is TGTGCCAGTAGCTTAGCGGGCGGGATCACAGATACGCAGTATTTT. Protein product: CASSLAGGITDTQYF.

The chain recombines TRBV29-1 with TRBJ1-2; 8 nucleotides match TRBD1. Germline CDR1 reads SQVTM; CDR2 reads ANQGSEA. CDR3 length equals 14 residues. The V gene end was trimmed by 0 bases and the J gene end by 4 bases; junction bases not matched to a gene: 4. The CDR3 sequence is CSVEEPGGFYGYTF. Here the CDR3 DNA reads TGCAGCGTTGAAGAACCAGGGGGCTTCTATGGCTACACCTTC.

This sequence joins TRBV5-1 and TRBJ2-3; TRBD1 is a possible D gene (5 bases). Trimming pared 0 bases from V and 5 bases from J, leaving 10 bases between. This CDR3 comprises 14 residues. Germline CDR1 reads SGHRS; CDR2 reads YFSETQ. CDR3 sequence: CASSLARDEDTQYF. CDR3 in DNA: TGCGCCAGCAGCTTGGCCAGGGATGAAGATACGCAGTATTTT.

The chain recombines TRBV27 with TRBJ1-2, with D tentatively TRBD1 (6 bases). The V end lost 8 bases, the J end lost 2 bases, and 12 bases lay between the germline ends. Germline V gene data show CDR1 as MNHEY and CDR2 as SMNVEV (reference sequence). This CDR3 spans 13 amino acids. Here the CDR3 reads CASGTPYNYGYTF. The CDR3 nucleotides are TGTGCCAGCGGGACACCTTACAACTATGGCTACACCTTC.

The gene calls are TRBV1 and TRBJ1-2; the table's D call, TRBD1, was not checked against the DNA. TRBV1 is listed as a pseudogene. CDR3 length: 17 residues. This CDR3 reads CTSSQPIIQGSDYGYTF. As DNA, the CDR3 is TGCACCAGCAGCCAACCCATTATACAGGGGAGCGACTATGGCTACACCTTC.